Following are 30 T cell receptor beta chains from one sample sequenced in a study of T cells in tuberculosis. TCRdb keeps only in-frame clones here, not all; method: immunoSEQ multiplex PCR. The table records tens of thousands of clones, 92% of them present only once. As to time point: new active TB diagnosis, blood taken before or within 7 days of starting treatment. The sequences come from PBMCs, collected at tuberculosis diagnosis. The receptors shown here come from an adult with tuberculosis.

The CDR3 region has the DNA TGTGCCTGGAGGGAGCAAGATACGCAGTATTTT. Translated: CAWREQDTQYF. The chain links TRBV30 to TRBJ2-3, with D hard to call. Trimming cost V 3 bases and J 5 bases, with 6 bases left between them. Germline V lookup: CDR1 GTSNPN, CDR2 SVGIG (reference sequence). This CDR3 region has 11 residues.

The V and J genes are TRBV18 and TRBJ1-2, with D possibly matching TRBD1 (6 bases). CDR1 is KGHSH, CDR2 LQKENI, per germline. The CDR3 has 13 amino acids. V shed 5 bases and J shed 8 bases, with 15 bases lying between them. Here the CDR3 reads CASSEDRFEGYTF. For the CDR3, the DNA is TGTGCCAGCTCAGAAGACAGGTTTGAAGGCTACACCTTC. The full variable domain, in which reference TRBV18 and TRBJ1-2 provide the parts outside the CDR3, is NAGVMQNPRHLVRRRGQEARLRCSPMKGHSHVYWYRQLPEEGLKFMVYLQKENIIDESGMPKERFSAEFPKEGPSILRIQQVVRGDSAAYFCASSEDRFEGYTFGSGTRLTVV.

This chain uses TRBV4-3 with TRBJ1-6, with D perhaps matching TRBD1 (5 bases). V was shortened by 0 bases and J by 9 bases, with 6 bases between the two germline ends. The length of the CDR3 is 13 residues. CDR1 is LGHNA and CDR2 is YSLEER in the germline V gene. CDR3 sequence (DNA): TGCGCCAGCAGCCAAGATAGGGGTTCACCCCTCCACTTT. It encodes CASSQDRGSPLHF.

The genes are TRBV5-8 and TRBJ1-5; possibly TRBD1 for D (6 bases). V lost 4 bases and J 4 bases, leaving 15 bases between the germline ends. Per the germline V gene, CDR1 is SGHTS and CDR2 is YDEGEE. The CDR3 contains 15 residues. The CDR3 bases are TGTGCCAGCAGCACTGGGACATGGGAAAATCAGCCCCAGCATTTT. This translates into CASSTGTWENQPQHF.

This chain joins TRBV28 and TRBJ2-1; no reliable D call. V was clipped by 5 bases and J by 9 bases, with 32 bases between them. CDR3 size: 19 residues. Germline CDR1 is MDHEN and CDR2 is SYDVKM. CDR3 bases: TGTGCCAGCAGTCCCCCCGGGTATTCGGTAGATTCAATATTAGGTGAGCAGTTCTTC. It yields the protein CASSPPGYSVDSILGEQFF.

The rearrangement joins TRBV7-8 to TRBJ2-7; maybe TRBD1 (6 bases). The CDR3 runs to 13 residues. Germline V gives CDR1 SGHVS, CDR2 FQNEAQ. Deletions cut 5 bases from V and 2 bases from J, with 10 bases between. Here the CDR3 reads CASSQRTAYEQYF. CDR3 in DNA: TGTGCCAGCAGCCAAAGGACAGCCTACGAGCAGTACTTC.

The V call is TRBV9, the J call TRBJ1-2, with 11 bases matching TRBD1. The V and J ends lost 0 bases and 7 bases, in that order; junction bases with no gene match: 2. Per germline, CDR1 SGDLS and CDR2 YYNGEE. The length of the CDR3 is 14 residues. The CDR3: CASSVGDRGGGYTF. The CDR3 DNA sequence: TGTGCCAGCAGCGTAGGGGACAGGGGGGGTGGCTACACCTTC.

The chain recombines TRBV5-1 with TRBJ2-2; D perhaps matches TRBD2 (5 bases). The CDR3 totals 14 residues. Germline CDR1 SGHRS, CDR2 YFSETQ. Deletions cut 2 bases from V and 3 bases from J, with 8 bases between. The CDR3 DNA is TGCGCCAGCAGCTTTCCGGGATACACCGGGGAGCTGTTTTTT. Residues: CASSFPGYTGELFF.

This chain links TRBV2 with TRBJ2-2, with 9 bases matching TRBD1. The CDR3 length is 14 residues. Germline V gene sequence: CDR1 SNHLY, CDR2 FYNNEI. The V gene end was trimmed by 8 bases and the J gene end by 1 base; junction bases not matched to a gene: 2. CDR3 nucleotides: TGTGCCAGCGAGGGACAGGGGAACACCGGGGAGCTGTTTTTT. Protein: CASEGQGNTGELFF.

The V gene is TRBV15, the J gene TRBJ2-2; D is unclear. Germline V CDR1 and CDR2: LNHNV, YYDKDF (reference sequence). The CDR3 loop spans 14 amino acids. The V and J ends lost 3 bases and 1 base respectively, with 6 bases between them. The CDR3: CATSSSGNTGELFF. CDR3 coding DNA: TGTGCCACCAGCAGTTCAGGGAACACCGGGGAGCTGTTTTTT.

J is TRBJ1-1 and V is TRBV7-8, with 9 bases that match TRBD1. Looked up from germline, CDR1 is SGHVS and CDR2 is FQNEAQ. V lost 5 bases to trimming and J lost 0 bases; unmatched junction nucleotides: 4. The CDR3 is made up of 15 amino acids. The CDR3 bases are TGTGCCAGCAGCCAGGGACAGGGCTTGAACACTGAAGCTTTCTTT. Its protein product is CASSQGQGLNTEAFF. The complete variable domain, with remaining parts taken from reference TRBV7-8 and TRBJ1-1, reads GAGVSQSPRYKVAKRGQDVALRCDPISGHVSLFWYQQALGQGPEFLTYFQNEAQLDKSGLPSDRFFAERPEGSVSTLKIQRTQQEDSAVYLCASSQGQGLNTEAFFGQGTRLTVV.

The CDR3 region is CASSKERLAESYEQYF. CDR3 bases: TGTGCCAGCAGTAAAGAAAGACTAGCGGAATCCTACGAGCAGTACTTC. The V and J genes are TRBV27 and TRBJ2-7; TRBD2 matches at 9 bases. The CDR3 has 16 residues. The V gene's germline CDR1 is MNHEY and CDR2 SMNVEV (reference sequence). V lost 5 bases to trimming and J lost 1 base; unmatched junction nucleotides: 9.

V gene TRBV9 combines with J gene TRBJ1-5, with a weak D call TRBD1 (5 bases). The CDR3 is 14 amino acids. V was cut by 0 bases and J by 3 bases, with 7 bases left in between. CDR1 and CDR2 (germline): SGDLS, YYNGEE. CDR3 sequence: CASSVGGINQPQHF. In DNA, the CDR3 is TGTGCCAGCAGCGTAGGGGGCATCAATCAGCCCCAGCATTTT.

The genes are TRBV18 and TRBJ1-5; the D gene is possibly TRBD1 (6 bases). Germline V CDR1 and CDR2: KGHSH, LQKENI. With 3 bases removed from V and 4 bases from J, the gap between germline ends came to 16 bases. The CDR3 has 16 residues. CDR3 loop: CASSPMKTGGNQPQHF. CDR3 nucleotide sequence: TGTGCCAGCTCACCGATGAAGACAGGCGGGAATCAGCCCCAGCATTTT.

This clone was detected only once. This sequence joins TRBV4-1 and TRBJ2-7, with 7 bases lining up with TRBD1. Germline loops: CDR1 MGHRA, CDR2 YSYEKL. The CDR3 is made up of 16 amino acids. Trimming cost V 1 base and J 2 bases; bases outside gene matches: 8. The CDR3 here is CASSQAGQFPPYEQYF. In nucleotides, the CDR3 is TGCGCCAGCAGCCAAGCGGGACAGTTTCCCCCCTACGAGCAGTACTTC.

V is TRBV11-3 and J is TRBJ2-5; TRBD2 is a possible D gene (5 bases). Trimming stripped 1 base from V and 5 bases from J, with 14 bases between. The CDR3 loop spans 15 amino acids. Germline lookup yields CDR1 SGHNT and CDR2 YENEEA. The CDR3 DNA reads TGTGCCAGCAGCTTAGGGACGGAGGCCGCGGAGACCCAGTACTTC. It specifies CASSLGTEAAETQYF.

The chain links TRBV5-1 to TRBJ2-7; the match to TRBD2 covers 8 bases. This CDR3 spans 14 amino acids. The V gene's germline CDR1 is SGHRS and CDR2 YFSETQ. The J segment lost 4 bases and the V segment lost 4 bases, leaving 7 bases of the junction unmatched. The CDR3 nucleotides read TGCGCCAGCAGCCGATTTAGCGGGGTTTACGAGCAGTACTTC. Residues: CASSRFSGVYEQYF.

The rearrangement uses TRBV14 and TRBJ1-4; D unresolved. The V end was cut by 1 base, the J end by 0 bases, with 6 bases between. This CDR3 contains 15 residues. Germline V CDR1 and CDR2: SGHDN, FVKESK. The CDR3 spells CASSQVLATNEKLFF. CDR3 bases: TGTGCCAGCAGCCAAGTACTGGCAACTAATGAAAAACTGTTTTTT.

This clone occurred a few times. This chain links TRBV15 with TRBJ2-1; 11 positions match TRBD2. V gave up 3 bases and J gave up 6 bases; unmatched junction bases: 4. Germline-derived CDR1 and CDR2 are LNHNV and YYDKDF (reference sequence). This CDR3 is 15 amino acids long. In nucleotides, the CDR3 is TGTGCCACCAGCAGGTCGGGACTAGCGGCCAATGAGCAGTTCTTC. Amino acid sequence: CATSRSGLAANEQFF.

The V and J genes are TRBV5-4 and TRBJ1-4; TRBD1 agrees at 9 bases. The CDR3 is 15 residues long. The ends lost 0 bases at V and 15 bases at J; junction bases unmatched: 12. Per germline, CDR1 SGHNT and CDR2 YYREEE (reference sequence). In DNA form, the CDR3 reads TGTGCCAGCAGCTTGGGACCGGGACAGGGTCGGGAATTGTTTTTT. Translation: CASSLGPGQGRELFF.

This clone appeared a single time. The chain links TRBV2 to TRBJ2-1; 9 nucleotides agree with TRBD1. V dropped 8 bases and J dropped 5; count of bases not matched to a gene: 7. This CDR3 comprises 14 residues. Germline V lookup: CDR1 SNHLY, CDR2 FYNNEI. The CDR3 nucleotides read TGTGCCAGCGGGGAGGGGACAGGGAACAATGAGCAGTTCTTC. It yields the protein CASGEGTGNNEQFF.

The V call is TRBV2, the J call TRBJ2-5, with unresolved D. The CDR3 runs 13 residues. Germline CDR1 and CDR2: SNHLY and FYNNEI. Trimming took 7 bases from V and 6 from J, leaving 15 bases between them. The CDR3 coding sequence is TGTGCCAGCACCCTCGAGCTCCCAAAGACCCAGTACTTC. It translates to CASTLELPKTQYF.

The rearrangement joins TRBV5-5 to TRBJ2-7; tentatively, D is TRBD2 (5 bases). Germline V gene lookup returns CDR1 SGHKS and CDR2 YYEKEE (reference sequence). Trimming cost V 3 bases and J 2 bases, with 15 bases left between them. This CDR3 contains 15 residues. CDR3: CASSSAGQTTYEQYF. CDR3 DNA: TGTGCCAGCAGCTCGGCGGGCCAGACTACCTACGAGCAGTACTTC.

The V call is TRBV30, the J call TRBJ1-6; D possibly corresponds to TRBD1 (6 bases). The CDR3 has 14 amino acids. The germline V and J ends were trimmed by 3 bases and 2 bases, with 8 bases remaining between them. Germline CDR1 and CDR2: GTSNPN and SVGIG (reference sequence). Here the CDR3 DNA reads TGTGCCTGGAGGAGGGACACCTATAATTCACCCCTCCACTTT. It is translated as CAWRRDTYNSPLHF.

The chain has TRBV15 and TRBJ2-5; 7 bases are shared with TRBD2. The J call could be wrong; TRBJ2-7 is a better fit for the DNA end. Germline CDR1 LNHNV, CDR2 YYDKDF (reference sequence). The CDR3 totals 15 residues. The CDR3 loop reads CATSRARTSSYEQYF. CDR3 in DNA: TGTGCCACCAGCAGAGCCCGGACTAGCTCCTACGAGCAGTACTTC.

The chain combines TRBV19 with TRBJ2-7; D is ambiguous. Per germline, CDR1 LNHDA and CDR2 SQIVND (reference sequence). V dropped 1 base and J dropped 1 base, with 11 bases sitting between them. CDR3 length: 15 residues. CDR3 region: CASSIAGELSYEQYF. The CDR3 nucleotides read TGTGCCAGTAGTATAGCCGGAGAACTGTCCTACGAGCAGTACTTC.

J is TRBJ1-3 and V is TRBV5-1, with TRBD1 as a possible D gene (5 bases). From germline, CDR1 is SGHRS and CDR2 YFSETQ. This CDR3 has 13 residues. Trimming removed 8 bases at V and 5 bases at J, with 14 bases between. The CDR3 nucleotides read TGCGCCAGGGTGGGGCGAGGAAGAAACACCATATATTTT. It codes for CARVGRGRNTIYF. Drawing the rest from reference TRBV5-1 and TRBJ1-3, the complete variable domain is KAGVTQTPRYLIKTRGQQVTLSCSPISGHRSVSWYQQTPGQGLQFLFEYFSETQRNKGNFPGRFSGRQFSNSRSEMNVSTLELGDSALYLCARVGRGRNTIYFGEGSWLTVV.

The genes are TRBV6-5 and TRBJ1-4; D gene uncertain. V lost 0 bases to trimming and J lost 3 bases, with 5 bases between them. This CDR3 region has 14 residues. Germline V gives CDR1 MNHEY, CDR2 SVGAGI. The CDR3 DNA follows: TGTGCCAGCAGTTACTCCTTTGCTAATGAAAAACTGTTTTTT. This sequence encodes CASSYSFANEKLFF.

V is TRBV6-1 and J is TRBJ2-7; no firm D call. Germline-derived CDR1 and CDR2 are MNHNS and SASEGT. The germline V and J ends were trimmed by 3 bases and 1 base, with 16 bases remaining between them. This CDR3 comprises 16 residues. The chain's CDR3 is CASSDRRKSVSYEQYF. The CDR3 coding sequence is TGTGCCAGCAGTGACCGGCGGAAGTCTGTATCCTACGAGCAGTACTTC.

The gene calls are TRBV5-1 and TRBJ2-7, with 9 bases fitting TRBD1. The germline gives CDR1 SGHRS, CDR2 YFSETQ. This CDR3 has 14 amino acids. V shed 1 base, J shed 4 bases, and the junction held 3 bases outside the gene matches. The CDR3 is CASSLTGGLYEQYF. In nucleotides, the CDR3 is TGCGCCAGCAGCTTGACAGGGGGCCTTTACGAGCAGTACTTC.